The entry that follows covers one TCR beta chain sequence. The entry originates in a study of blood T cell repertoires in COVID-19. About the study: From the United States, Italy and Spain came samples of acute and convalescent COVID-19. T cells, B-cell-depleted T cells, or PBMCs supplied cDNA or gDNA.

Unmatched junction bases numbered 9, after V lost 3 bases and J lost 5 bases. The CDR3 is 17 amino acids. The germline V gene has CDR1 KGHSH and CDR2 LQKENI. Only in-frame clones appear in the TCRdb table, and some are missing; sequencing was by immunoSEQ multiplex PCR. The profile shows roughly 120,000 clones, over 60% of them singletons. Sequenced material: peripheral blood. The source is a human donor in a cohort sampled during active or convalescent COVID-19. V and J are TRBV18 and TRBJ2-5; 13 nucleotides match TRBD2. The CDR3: CASSPVTSGRARETQYF. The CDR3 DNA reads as TGTGCCAGCTCACCGGTAACTAGCGGGAGGGCCCGTGAGACCCAGTACTTC. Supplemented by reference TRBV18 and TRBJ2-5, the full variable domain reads NAGVMQNPRHLVRRRGQEARLRCSPMKGHSHVYWYRQLPEEGLKFMVYLQKENIIDESGMPKERFSAEFPKEGPSILRIQQVVRGDSAAYFCASSPVTSGRARETQYFGPGTRLLVL.